This T cell receptor beta chain was found in a study of Graves' ophthalmopathy and Graves' hyperthyroidism. No ophthalmopathy within 18 months of follow-up signified stable hyperthyroidism. Germline V CDR1 and CDR2: PRHDT, FYEKMQ (reference sequence). The V end lost 5 bases, the J end lost 4 bases, and 23 bases lay between the germline ends. CDR3 length: 17 amino acids. As the template, RNA transcripts were used to amplify TCR beta CDR3 regions. HTBI primers served in a first-round RT-PCR, which a second-round multiplex PCR followed. One entry per CDR3 protein results from TCRdb running MiXCR on the multiplex PCR reads. The table has over 500,000 distinct CDR3 sequences, approximately 21% seen once; the top ten hold approximately 6.5%. This clonotype was seen a few times.

The origin of this receptor is a woman in her late teens or twenties with stable Graves' hyperthyroidism. Some clones in this sample may be carry-over from other donors' samples. The gene calls are TRBV13 and TRBJ1-2; TRBD1 might be the D (6 bases). Sequencing was performed on peripheral blood. Here the CDR3 reads CASSKRDNPTRSYGYTF. CDR3 coding DNA: TGTGCCAGCAGCAAGAGGGACAACCCCACGAGGAGCTATGGCTACACCTTC. Together with reference TRBV13 and TRBJ1-2, the CDR3 gives the full variable domain: AAGVIQSPRHLIKEKRETATLKCYPIPRHDTVYWYQQGPGQDPQFLISFYEKMQSDKGSIPDRFSAQQFSDYHSELNMSSLELGDSALYFCASSKRDNPTRSYGYTFGSGTRLTVV.